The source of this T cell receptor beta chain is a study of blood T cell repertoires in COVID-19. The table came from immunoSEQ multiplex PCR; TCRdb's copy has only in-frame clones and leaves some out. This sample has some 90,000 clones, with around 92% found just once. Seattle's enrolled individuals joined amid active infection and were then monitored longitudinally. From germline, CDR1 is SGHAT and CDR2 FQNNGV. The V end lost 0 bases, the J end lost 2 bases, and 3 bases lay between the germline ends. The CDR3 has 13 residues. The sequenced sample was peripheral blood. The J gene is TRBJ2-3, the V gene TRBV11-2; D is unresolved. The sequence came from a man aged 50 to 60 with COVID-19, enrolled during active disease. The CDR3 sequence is CASSLDLTDTQYF. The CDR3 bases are TGTGCCAGCAGCTTAGATCTCACAGATACGCAGTATTTT.